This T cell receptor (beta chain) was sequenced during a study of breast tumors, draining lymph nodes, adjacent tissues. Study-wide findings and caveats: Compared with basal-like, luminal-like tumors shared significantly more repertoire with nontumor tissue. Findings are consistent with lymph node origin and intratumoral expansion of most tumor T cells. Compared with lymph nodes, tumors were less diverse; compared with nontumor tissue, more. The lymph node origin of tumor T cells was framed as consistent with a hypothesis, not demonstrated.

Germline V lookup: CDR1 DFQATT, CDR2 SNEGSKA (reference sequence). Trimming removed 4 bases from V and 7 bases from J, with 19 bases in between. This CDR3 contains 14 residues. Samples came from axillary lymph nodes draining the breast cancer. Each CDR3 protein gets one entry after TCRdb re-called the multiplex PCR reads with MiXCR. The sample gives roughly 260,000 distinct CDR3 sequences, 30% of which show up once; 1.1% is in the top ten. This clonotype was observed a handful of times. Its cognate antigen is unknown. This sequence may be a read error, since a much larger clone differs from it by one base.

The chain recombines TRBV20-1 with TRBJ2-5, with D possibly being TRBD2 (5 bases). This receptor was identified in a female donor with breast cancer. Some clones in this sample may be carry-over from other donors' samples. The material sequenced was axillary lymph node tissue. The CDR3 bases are TGCAGTGCTACCTCGCCGGACCAAAGCGGGACCCAGTACTTC. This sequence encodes CSATSPDQSGTQYF.